This T cell receptor (beta chain) was identified during a study of CD8 T cells in ankylosing spondylitis. TCRdb called the 5' RACE reads again in MiXCR, with one record for every CDR3 protein. The sample shows under 200,000 distinct CDR3 sequences, 11% of them seen only once. In this sample, this clonotype turned up many times. Trimming stripped 5 bases from V and 3 bases from J, with 10 bases between. There are 13 residues in the CDR3. The receptor comes from a male donor with ankylosing spondylitis or in good health (not recorded which). The chain employs TRBV12-3 or TRBV12-4 and TRBJ2-5; no clear D. The sample was blood, either unsorted or a sorted T cell fraction (not recorded which). The CDR3, as DNA: TGTGCCAGCAGTCCTGCACCGAAAGAGACCCAGTACTTC. Amino acids: CASSPAPKETQYF.